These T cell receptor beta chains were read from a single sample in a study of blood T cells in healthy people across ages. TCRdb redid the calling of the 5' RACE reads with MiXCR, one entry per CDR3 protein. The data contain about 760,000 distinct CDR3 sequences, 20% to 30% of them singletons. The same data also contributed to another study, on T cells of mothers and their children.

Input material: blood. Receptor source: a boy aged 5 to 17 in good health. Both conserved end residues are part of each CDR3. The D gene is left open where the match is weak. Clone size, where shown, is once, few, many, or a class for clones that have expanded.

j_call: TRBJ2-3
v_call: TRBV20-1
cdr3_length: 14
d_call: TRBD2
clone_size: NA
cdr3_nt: TGCAGTCCGACTAGCGGGAGGGTCGGAGATACGCAGTATTTT
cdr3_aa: CSPTSGRVGDTQYF

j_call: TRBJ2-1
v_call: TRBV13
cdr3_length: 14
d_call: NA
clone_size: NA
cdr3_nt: TGTGCCAGCAGCCCGCACCTAGACTACGAGGCCCAGTTCTTC
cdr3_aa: CASSPHLDYEAQFF

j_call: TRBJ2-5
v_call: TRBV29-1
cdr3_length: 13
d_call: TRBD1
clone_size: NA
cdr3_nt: TGCAGCGGTCTGGGACAGCTCCAAGAGACCCAGTACTTC
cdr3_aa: CSGLGQLQETQYF

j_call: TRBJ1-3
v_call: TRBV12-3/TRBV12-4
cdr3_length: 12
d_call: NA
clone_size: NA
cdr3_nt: TGTGCCAGCAGGCAGGGGGGAAACACCATATATTTT
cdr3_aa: CASRQGGNTIYF

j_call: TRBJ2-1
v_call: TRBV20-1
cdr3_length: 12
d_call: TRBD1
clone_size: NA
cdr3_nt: TGCAGTGCAAGTAGGACAGGGGATGAGCAGTTCTTC
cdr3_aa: CSASRTGDEQFF

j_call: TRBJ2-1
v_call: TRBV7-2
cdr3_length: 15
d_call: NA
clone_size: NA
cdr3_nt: TGTGCCAGCAGCTTAGTATCCGGGGGGCAAGAGACCCGGTACTTC
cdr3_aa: CASSLVSGGQETRYF

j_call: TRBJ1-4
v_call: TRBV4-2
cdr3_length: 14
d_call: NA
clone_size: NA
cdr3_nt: TGTGCCAGCAGCCTGGGGGGGAAGGATGAAAAACTGTTTTTT
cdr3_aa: CASSLGGKDEKLFF

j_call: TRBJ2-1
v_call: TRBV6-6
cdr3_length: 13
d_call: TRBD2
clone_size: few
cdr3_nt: TGTGCCAGCAAGCGGGAGTCTTACAATGAGCAGTTCTTC
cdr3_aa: CASKRESYNEQFF

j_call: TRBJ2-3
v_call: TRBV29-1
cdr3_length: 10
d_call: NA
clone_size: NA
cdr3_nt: TGCAGCGCTGACACAGGTACGCAGTATTTT
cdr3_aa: CSADTGTQYF

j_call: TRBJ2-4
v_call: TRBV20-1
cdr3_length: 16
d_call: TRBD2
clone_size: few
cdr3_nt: TGCAGTGCTACCACTAGCGGGGAAGTAGCCAAAAACATTCAGTACTTC
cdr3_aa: CSATTSGEVAKNIQYF